This is a list of T cell receptor beta chains from one sample in a study of shared clonotypes between healthy human individuals. Here immunoSEQ multiplex PCR was the method, and the copy in TCRdb shows in-frame clones only, minus some. The table includes around 1.9 million clones, 90% to 95% detected once. Sequences were obtained from naive CD8+ T cells from PBMCs. Every receptor here comes from a man aged 18 to 29 in good health. Some clones in this sample may be carry-over from other donors' samples. Both conserved end residues are part of each CDR3. D genes are given only for firm matches. Clone size is stated in some rows and not others, as once, few, many or a class when expanded.

>.|TRBV19|TRBJ1-5|.
TGTGCCACCGACACGGGGGCAGGGAGGCAGCCCCAGCATTTT
CATDTGAGRQPQHF
>TRBD1|TRBV28|TRBJ2-6|.
TGTGCCAGCAGAACCGGGACAGGGACCTCTGGGGCCAACGTCCTGACTTTC
CASRTGTGTSGANVLTF
>.|TRBV9|TRBJ2-5|.
TGTGCCAGCAGTTATGGATTCCAAGAGACCCAGTACTTC
CASSYGFQETQYF
>.|TRBV4-1|TRBJ2-7|.
TGCGCCAGCAGCCTGGACCTATACGAGCAGTACTTC
CASSLDLYEQYF
>TRBD2|TRBV28|TRBJ2-7|.
TGTGCCAGCAGCCTACGCTTTGCCGGGGCTAGCGGGAGAGACGAGCAGTACTTC
CASSLRFAGASGRDEQYF
>.|TRBV27|TRBJ1-1|.
TGTGCCAGCAGTTTATACCCAGGGGCCACTGAAGCTTTCTTT
CASSLYPGATEAFF
>TRBD2|TRBV7-9|TRBJ2-1|.
TGTGCCAGCAGCCCCTACACAGGACTAGCGGGAGGCAATGAGCAGTTCTTC
CASSPYTGLAGGNEQFF
>.|TRBV4-3|TRBJ2-7|.
TGCGCCAGCAGCCCCTCCGTTGGAGTCGCCTACGAGCAGTACTTC
CASSPSVGVAYEQYF
>.|TRBV30|TRBJ1-2|.
TGTGCCTGGAGTGTCGGGGACATTTATGGCTACACCTTC
CAWSVGDIYGYTF
>.|TRBV4-1|TRBJ2-3|.
TGCGCCAGCAGCCAAGATCGTCCGCACACAGATACGCAGTATTTT
CASSQDRPHTDTQYF
>TRBD1|TRBV5-1|TRBJ1-1|.
TGCGCCAGCAGCGAATGGACAGGGACATTATCGAACACTGAAGCTTTCTTT
CASSEWTGTLSNTEAFF
>TRBD2|TRBV7-9|TRBJ2-3|.
TGTGCCAGCAGCTCCGCGGGAGTCGCAGATACGCAGTATTTT
CASSSAGVADTQYF
>.|TRBV2|TRBJ2-1|.
TGTGCCAGCAGTGTTGCGGGCATCTCGCCTTACAATGAGCAGTTCTTC
CASSVAGISPYNEQFF
>TRBD1|TRBV5-4|TRBJ2-4|.
TGTGCCAGCAGCGGGGTTGGGGGGACAGGTAGATCTCTAGCCAAAAACATTCAGTACTTC
CASSGVGGTGRSLAKNIQYF
>TRBD2|TRBV29-1|TRBJ2-3|.
TGCAGCGTTTCCAACCCGGGACTAGAGTGGAATACGCAGTATTTT
CSVSNPGLEWNTQYF
>.|TRBV27|TRBJ2-1|.
TGTGCCAGCAGTCCACCTGCTAGCGCGCCATACAATGAGCAGTTCTTC
CASSPPASAPYNEQFF
>TRBD2|TRBV7-3|TRBJ2-3|.
TGTGCCAGCAGCCATACTAGCGGGATAGGGTCAGATACGCAGTATTTT
CASSHTSGIGSDTQYF
>TRBD1|TRBV30|TRBJ1-2|.
TGTGCCTGGATCGGGACAGGGTCCCCCTATGGCTACACCTTC
CAWIGTGSPYGYTF
>TRBD1|TRBV5-1|TRBJ2-1|.
TGCGCCAGCAATGTCTGGACAGGGGTCAATGAGCAGTTCTTC
CASNVWTGVNEQFF
>.|TRBV29-1|TRBJ2-5|once
TGCAGCGTTGAAGACAGACTGGCGAAGACCCAGTACTTC
CSVEDRLAKTQYF
>.|TRBV11-1|TRBJ2-7|.
TGTGCCAGCAGTTCGCGGGTCTCCTACGAGCAGTACTTC
CASSSRVSYEQYF
>TRBD2|TRBV5-1|TRBJ2-1|.
TGCGCCAGCAGCCTACTAGCGGGGCATTACAATGAGCAGTTCTTC
CASSLLAGHYNEQFF
>TRBD2|TRBV7-9|TRBJ2-7|.
TGTGCCAGCAGCCTAGCGGGACCGGCCCCGCGGGACTACGAGCAGTACTTC
CASSLAGPAPRDYEQYF
>.|TRBV9|TRBJ2-7|.
TGTGCCAGCAGCGTCGGCGACCCACTCAGCTCCTACGAGCAGTACTTC
CASSVGDPLSSYEQYF
>TRBD1|TRBV7-9|TRBJ2-5|.
TGTGCCAGCAGCTCGGACAGGGGAGAGACCCAGTACTTC
CASSSDRGETQYF
>.|TRBV27|TRBJ2-6|.
TGTGCCAGCAGTTTACGACCCTACGCCAACGTCCTGACTTTC
CASSLRPYANVLTF
>.|TRBV7-2|TRBJ2-2|.
TGTGCCAGCAGCTTAGGCGGCGCGGGGTGGGGCACCGGGGAGCTGTTTTTT
CASSLGGAGWGTGELFF
>.|TRBV7-9|TRBJ2-1|.
TGTGCCAGCAGCCTAAAAAGGGACCTTAACACTTGGGATGAGCAGTTCTTC
CASSLKRDLNTWDEQFF